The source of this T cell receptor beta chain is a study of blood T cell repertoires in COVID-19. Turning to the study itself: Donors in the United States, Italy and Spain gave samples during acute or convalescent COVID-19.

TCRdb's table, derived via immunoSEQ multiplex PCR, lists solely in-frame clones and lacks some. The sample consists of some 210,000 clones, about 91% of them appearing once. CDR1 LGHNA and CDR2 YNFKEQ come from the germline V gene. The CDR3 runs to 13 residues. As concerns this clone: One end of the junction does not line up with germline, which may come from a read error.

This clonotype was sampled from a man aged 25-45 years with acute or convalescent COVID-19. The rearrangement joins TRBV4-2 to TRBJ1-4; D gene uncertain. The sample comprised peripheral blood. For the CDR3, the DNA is TGTGCCAGCAGCCCCTATCAACCAGACACCGTCCGTTTT. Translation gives CASSPYQPDTVRF.